Below are 16 T cell receptor beta chains sequenced from a single sample in a study of Ad26.COV2.S vaccination and SARS-CoV-2 variants (dated by TCRdb to the early 2020s). The library was built by means of the immunoSEQ multiplex PCR assay. TCRdb limited this immuneACCESS table to in-frame rearrangements with V and J called. A share of clones is missing; checked studies link under half to unresolved V genes, and the rest is unexplained. The sample contains 300,000 to 450,000 clones, roughly 84% of them found a single time. The top ten clones comprise less than 4% of the sample. In the paper's terms, the treatment or condition label means: around 19 received Ad26.COV2.S at low or high dose, single or two shots; roughly five received placebo; per-sample allocation not given. For vaccine and placebo recipients, the sequenced repertoires came from samples collected on day 63 after the first injection.

Sample: peripheral blood, taken in a trial of Ad26.COV2.S vaccine versus placebo. The receptors shown here come from a person between 18 and 59 years old who received the Ad26.COV2.S COVID-19 vaccine or a placebo.

The gene calls are TRBV19 and TRBJ1-2, with D unclear. V dropped 3 bases and J dropped 0 bases, with 11 bases sitting between them. The CDR3 has 15 residues. CDR1 and CDR2 (germline): LNHDA, SQIVND (reference sequence). The CDR3 sequence: CASSIGPPTNYGYTF. The DNA of the CDR3 is TGTGCCAGTAGTATCGGCCCCCCGACTAACTATGGCTACACCTTC.

This clone has at least ten counts. The chain joins TRBV11-2 to TRBJ2-3; 9 positions match TRBD2. The trim removed 4 bases at V and 3 bases at J, leaving 8 bases unmatched. CDR3 size: 16 residues. Germline CDR1 reads SGHAT; CDR2 reads FQNNGV. The CDR3 coding sequence is TGTGCCAGCAGCTCGAGGGGGACTAGCAGAACAGATACGCAGTATTTT. Translating it yields CASSSRGTSRTDTQYF.

This clone appeared a single time. The chain employs TRBV6-2 or TRBV6-3 and TRBJ1-1, with TRBD1 matching 8 bases. Germline CDR1 MNHEY, CDR2 SVGEGT. There are 16 residues in the CDR3. V shed 0 bases, J shed 0 bases, and the junction held 3 bases outside the gene matches. The CDR3 loop reads CASSYSPTGVNTEAFF. The CDR3 bases are TGTGCCAGCAGTTACTCCCCGACAGGGGTGAACACTGAAGCTTTCTTT.

The chain links TRBV14 to TRBJ2-3; D is unresolved. The germline V gene encodes CDR1 SGHDN and CDR2 FVKESK. Between the trimmed V and J ends, which lost 4 bases and 6 bases, there was a span of 11 bases. The CDR3 has 13 residues. As DNA, the CDR3 is TGTGCCAGCAGCCCCGGCTTGGGGGATACGCAGTATTTT. Translating gives CASSPGLGDTQYF.

The CDR3 loop is CSVGGVLRTEAFF. CDR3 nucleotide sequence: TGCAGCGTTGGGGGGGTGTTGCGCACTGAAGCTTTCTTT. The gene calls are TRBV29-1 and TRBJ1-1; D possibly corresponds to TRBD1 (5 bases). Germline V gene data show CDR1 as SQVTM and CDR2 as ANQGSEA. The CDR3 is 13 amino acids. V was trimmed by 4 bases and J by 4 bases, leaving 13 bases between them.

The chain links TRBV5-4 to TRBJ2-5; D not resolved. V lost 0 bases to trimming and J lost 1 base, with 16 bases between them. The CDR3 runs to 17 residues. Per the germline V gene, CDR1 is SGHNT and CDR2 is YYREEE (reference sequence). CDR3 in DNA: TGTGCCAGCAGCTTGGCCCCGGGCCCCTGGTCCCAAGAGACCCAGTACTTC. It translates to CASSLAPGPWSQETQYF.

The rearrangement joins TRBV19 to TRBJ1-6, with 11 bases lining up with TRBD1. Per germline, CDR1 LNHDA and CDR2 SQIVND (reference sequence). Trimming removed 5 bases from V and 10 bases from J; junction bases left unmatched: 7. There are 15 residues in the CDR3. The CDR3 sequence is CASSDRGTGGSPLHF. In DNA, the CDR3 is TGTGCCAGTAGTGATCGAGGGACAGGGGGGTCACCCCTCCACTTT.

The V and J genes are TRBV19 and TRBJ1-1; possible D gene TRBD1, 6 bases. CDR1 is LNHDA and CDR2 is SQIVND in the germline V gene (reference sequence). CDR3 length: 14 amino acids. Trimming cost V 7 bases and J 1 base, with 13 bases left between them. CDR3 region: CASIPGQRNTEAFF. The CDR3 DNA reads as TGTGCCAGTATCCCGGGACAACGGAACACTGAAGCTTTCTTT.

The chain recombines TRBV7-8 with TRBJ2-5; 7 bases match TRBD2. J gave up 5 bases and V 6 bases, and 3 bases lay outside the gene matches. The CDR3 runs 12 residues. The germline CDR1 and CDR2 sequences are SGHVS and FQNEAQ. The CDR3 coding sequence is TGTGCCAGCAGAGTGGGGGGGGAGACCCAGTACTTC. This codes for CASRVGGETQYF.

This clone appeared a few times. This chain joins TRBV18 and TRBJ1-1, with TRBD1 identical over 10 bases. The V gene end was trimmed by 3 bases and the J gene end by 5 bases; junction bases not matched to a gene: 0. The CDR3 sequence is 13 residues long. CDR1 and CDR2 from the germline V gene are KGHSH and LQKENI. The CDR3 region is CASSPGQGTEAFF. In nucleotides, the CDR3 is TGTGCCAGCTCACCGGGACAGGGGACTGAAGCTTTCTTT.

The V and J genes are TRBV27 and TRBJ2-2; 10 bases map to TRBD2. The germline V gene encodes CDR1 MNHEY and CDR2 SMNVEV (reference sequence). The V and J ends lost 5 bases and 1 base, in that order; junction bases with no gene match: 7. The CDR3 extends over 17 amino acids. CDR3 nucleotide sequence: TGTGCCAGCAGTGGGACGACTAGCGGGTTGAACACCGGGGAGCTGTTTTTT. Translated, it gives CASSGTTSGLNTGELFF.

This chain joins TRBV7-2 and TRBJ2-7, with D possibly TRBD1 on 6 matching bases. V lost 7 bases and J lost 1, with 17 bases in between. Germline V gene sequence: CDR1 SGHTA, CDR2 FQGNSA. CDR3 length equals 15 residues. The CDR3 coding sequence is TGTGCCAGCAACTGGGGGCCCGGCGGATCCTACGAGCAGTACTTC. This gives the protein CASNWGPGGSYEQYF. Using reference TRBV7-2 and TRBJ2-7 for the parts outside the CDR3, the full variable domain is GAGVSQSPSNKVTEKGKDVELRCDPISGHTALYWYRQSLGQGLEFLIYFQGNSAPDKSGLPSDRFSAERTGGSVSTLTIQRTQQEDSAVYLCASNWGPGGSYEQYFGPGTRLTVT.

About this clone: Other DNA sequences in the sample encode the same CDR3. The CDR3 DNA reads as TGTGCCAGCAGTTTGGGCACCGGGGAGCTGTTTTTT. Residues: CASSLGTGELFF. The J gene is TRBJ2-2, the V gene TRBV12-3 or TRBV12-4; the D is unclear. V was trimmed by 3 bases and J by 4 bases, leaving 3 bases between them. The CDR3 runs 12 residues.

The chain carries TRBV4-1 and TRBJ2-1, with no clear D. The V gene lost 8 bases and the J gene lost 1 base, with 18 bases spanning the gap. The CDR3 covers 16 residues. Germline V gene data show CDR1 as MGHRA and CDR2 as YSYEKL. The CDR3 region is CASSKAKTVSYNEQFF. CDR3 sequence (DNA): TGCGCCAGCTCCAAGGCAAAAACGGTATCCTACAATGAGCAGTTCTTC.

The chain uses TRBV7-2 and TRBJ2-4, with 7 bases fitting TRBD2. V trimming: 3 bases; J trimming: 2 bases; junction bases outside the gene matches: 4. CDR3 length: 15 amino acids. CDR1 and CDR2 (germline): SGHTA, FQGNSA. CDR3 sequence (DNA): TGTGCCAGCAGCTTCGGCGGGAGTACCAAAAACATTCAGTACTTC. Protein product: CASSFGGSTKNIQYF.

This clone has just one count. The V gene is TRBV5-6, the J gene TRBJ1-1; the D gene is possibly TRBD1 (6 bases). The germline gives CDR1 SGHDT, CDR2 YYEEEE. V lost 4 bases and J 4 bases, leaving 14 bases between the germline ends. This CDR3 region has 14 residues. The CDR3 loop is CASSTQTGLTEAFF. In nucleotides, the CDR3 is TGTGCCAGCAGCACTCAGACAGGCCTCACTGAAGCTTTCTTT.